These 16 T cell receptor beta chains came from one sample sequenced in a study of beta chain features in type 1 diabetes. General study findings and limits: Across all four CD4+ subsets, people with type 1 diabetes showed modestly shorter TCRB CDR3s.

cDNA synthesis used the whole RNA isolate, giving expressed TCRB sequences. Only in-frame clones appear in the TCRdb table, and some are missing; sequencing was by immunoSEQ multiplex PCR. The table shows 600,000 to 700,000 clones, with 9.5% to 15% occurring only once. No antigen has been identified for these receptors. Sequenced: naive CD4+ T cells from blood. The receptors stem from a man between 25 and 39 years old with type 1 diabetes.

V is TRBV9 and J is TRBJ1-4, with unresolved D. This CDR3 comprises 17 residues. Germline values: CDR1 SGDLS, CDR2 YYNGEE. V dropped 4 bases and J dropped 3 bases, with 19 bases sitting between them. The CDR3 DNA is TGTGCCAGCAGCCCCCGGGAGGGAAGGGCGGCTAATGAAAAACTGTTTTTT. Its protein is CASSPREGRAANEKLFF.

The DNA of the CDR3 is TGTGCCAGCAGCCCCCGGCAGGGATTGGACACTGAAGCTTTCTTT. This translates into CASSPRQGLDTEAFF. The chain couples TRBV11-1 to TRBJ1-1, with TRBD1 as a possible D gene (5 bases). The germline gives CDR1 SGHAT, CDR2 FQDESV (reference sequence). V dropped 5 bases and J dropped 3 bases, with 16 bases sitting between them. CDR3 length: 15 amino acids.

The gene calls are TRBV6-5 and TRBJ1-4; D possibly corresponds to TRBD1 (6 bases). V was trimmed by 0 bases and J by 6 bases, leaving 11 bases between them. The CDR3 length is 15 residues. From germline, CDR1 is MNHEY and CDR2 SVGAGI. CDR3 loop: CASSYSRAGDEKLFF. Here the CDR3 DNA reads TGTGCCAGCAGTTACTCGAGGGCAGGGGATGAAAAACTGTTTTTT.

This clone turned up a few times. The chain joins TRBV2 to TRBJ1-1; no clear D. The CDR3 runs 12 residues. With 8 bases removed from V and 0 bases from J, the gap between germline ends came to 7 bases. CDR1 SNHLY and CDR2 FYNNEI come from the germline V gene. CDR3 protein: CASRELNTEAFF. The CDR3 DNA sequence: TGTGCCAGCCGAGAGTTGAACACTGAAGCTTTCTTT.

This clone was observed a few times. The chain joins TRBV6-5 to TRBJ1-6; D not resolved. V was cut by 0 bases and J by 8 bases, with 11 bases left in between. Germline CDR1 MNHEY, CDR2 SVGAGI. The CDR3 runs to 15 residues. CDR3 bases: TGTGCCAGCAGTTACTCATGGGGAAGGGATTCACCCCTCCACTTT. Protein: CASSYSWGRDSPLHF.

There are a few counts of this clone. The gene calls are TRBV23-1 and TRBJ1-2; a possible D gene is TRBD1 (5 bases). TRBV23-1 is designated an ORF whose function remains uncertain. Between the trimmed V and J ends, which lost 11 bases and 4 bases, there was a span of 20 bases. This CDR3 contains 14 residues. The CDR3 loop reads CARDRDRGTYGYTF. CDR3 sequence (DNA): TGCGCCCGAGACCGGGACCGAGGGACCTATGGCTACACCTTC.

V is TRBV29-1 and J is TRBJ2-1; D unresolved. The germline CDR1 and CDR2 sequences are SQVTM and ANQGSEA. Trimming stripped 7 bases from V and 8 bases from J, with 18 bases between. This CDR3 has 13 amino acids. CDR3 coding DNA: TGCAGCGACCCGCGGACCGGAGTCGATGAGCAGTTCTTC. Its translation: CSDPRTGVDEQFF.

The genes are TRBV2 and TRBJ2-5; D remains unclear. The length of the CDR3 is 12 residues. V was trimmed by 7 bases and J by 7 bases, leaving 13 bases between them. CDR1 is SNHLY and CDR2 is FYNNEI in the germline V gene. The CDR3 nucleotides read TGTGCCAGCATGGCGGTTATAGGGACCCAGTACTTC. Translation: CASMAVIGTQYF.

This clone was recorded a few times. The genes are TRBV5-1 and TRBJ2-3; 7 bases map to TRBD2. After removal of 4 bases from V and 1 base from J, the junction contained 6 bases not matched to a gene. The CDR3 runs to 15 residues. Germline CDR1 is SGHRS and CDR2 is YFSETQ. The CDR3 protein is CASSIGRAGTDTQYF. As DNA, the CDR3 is TGCGCCAGCAGCATAGGGAGGGCTGGCACAGATACGCAGTATTTT.

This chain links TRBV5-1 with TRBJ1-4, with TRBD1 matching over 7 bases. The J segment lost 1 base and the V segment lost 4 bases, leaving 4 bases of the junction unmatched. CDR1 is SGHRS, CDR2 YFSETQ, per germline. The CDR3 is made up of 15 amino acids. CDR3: CASSLRQGTNEKLFF. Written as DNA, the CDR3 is TGCGCCAGCAGCCTTCGACAGGGAACTAATGAAAAACTGTTTTTT.

Here the CDR3 DNA reads TGCGCCAGCAGCTTGTCGCGGGGGGGCACAGATACGCAGTATTTT. It translates to CASSLSRGGTDTQYF. The chain links TRBV5-1 to TRBJ2-3; TRBD2 aligns across 8 bases. The CDR3 has 15 amino acids. The J segment lost 1 base and the V segment lost 1 base, leaving 2 bases of the junction unmatched. Germline V gene data show CDR1 as SGHRS and CDR2 as YFSETQ.

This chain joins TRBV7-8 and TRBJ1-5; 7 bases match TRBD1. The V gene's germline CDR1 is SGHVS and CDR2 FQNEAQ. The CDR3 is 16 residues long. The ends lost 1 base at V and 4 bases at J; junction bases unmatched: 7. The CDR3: CASSLGRQGLNQPQHF. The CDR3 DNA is TGTGCCAGCAGCTTAGGGAGACAGGGTTTGAATCAGCCCCAGCATTTT.

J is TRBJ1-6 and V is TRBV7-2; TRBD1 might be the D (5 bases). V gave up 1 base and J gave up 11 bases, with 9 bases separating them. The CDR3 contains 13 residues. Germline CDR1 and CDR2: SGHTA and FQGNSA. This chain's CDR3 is CASSLDGATPLHF. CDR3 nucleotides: TGTGCCAGCAGCTTAGATGGGGCGACACCCCTCCACTTT.

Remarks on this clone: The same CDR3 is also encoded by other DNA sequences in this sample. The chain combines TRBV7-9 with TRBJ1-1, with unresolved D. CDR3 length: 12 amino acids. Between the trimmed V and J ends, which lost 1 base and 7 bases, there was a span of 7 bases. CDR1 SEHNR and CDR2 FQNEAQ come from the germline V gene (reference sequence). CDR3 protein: CASSLGTGEAFF. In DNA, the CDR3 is TGTGCCAGCAGCTTAGGGACGGGTGAAGCTTTCTTT.

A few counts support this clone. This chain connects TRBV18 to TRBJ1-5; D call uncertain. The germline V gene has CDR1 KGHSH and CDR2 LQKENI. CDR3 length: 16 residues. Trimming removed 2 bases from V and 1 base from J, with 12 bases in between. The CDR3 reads CASSPNTLGSNQPQHF. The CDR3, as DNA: TGTGCCAGCTCACCAAACACCCTGGGGAGCAATCAGCCCCAGCATTTT.

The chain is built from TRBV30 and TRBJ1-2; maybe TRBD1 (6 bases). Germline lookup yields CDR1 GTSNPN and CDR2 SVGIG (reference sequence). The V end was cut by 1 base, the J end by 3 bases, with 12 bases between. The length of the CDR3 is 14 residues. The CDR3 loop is CAWSGQEFYYGYTF. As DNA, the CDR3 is TGTGCCTGGAGTGGACAGGAGTTCTACTATGGCTACACCTTC.